What follows are 24 T cell receptor beta chains derived from one specimen sequenced in a study of PD-L1 blockade in urothelial cancer. Here immunoSEQ multiplex PCR was the method, and the copy in TCRdb shows in-frame clones only, minus some. The table records approximately 79,000 clones, about nine tenths of them present only once. This material consisted of PBMCs, taken around atezolizumab (anti-PD-L1) treatment. These receptor sequences come from a woman aged 70 to 79 with urothelial cancer.

This clone occurred once. This chain uses TRBV10-2 with TRBJ2-7, with TRBD1 identical over 7 bases. The germline V gene has CDR1 WSHSY and CDR2 SAAADI. The V and J ends lost 7 bases and 3 bases, in that order; junction bases with no gene match: 9. The CDR3 spans 14 residues. CDR3 amino acids: CASNDRDFFYEQYF. CDR3 in DNA: TGCGCCAGCAACGACAGGGATTTTTTCTACGAGCAGTACTTC.

This clone was seen just once. The chain carries TRBV5-1 and TRBJ2-1, with a weak D call TRBD2 (6 bases). Trimming took 0 bases from V and 9 from J, leaving 22 bases between them. The CDR3 spans 17 residues. CDR1 is SGHRS and CDR2 is YFSETQ in the germline V gene. The chain's CDR3 is CASSLDYWATSTGEQFF. CDR3 nucleotides: TGCGCCAGCAGCTTGGACTACTGGGCGACTAGTACTGGTGAGCAGTTCTTC.

The rearrangement links TRBV18 to TRBJ2-1, with 9 bases identical to TRBD1. Trimming took 5 bases from V and 6 from J; bases not matched to a gene: 17. The CDR3 sequence is 18 residues long. Germline CDR1 and CDR2: KGHSH and LQKENI. The CDR3 spells CASSASTRGTGRRNEQFF. CDR3 DNA: TGTGCCAGCTCAGCATCGACTCGGGGGACAGGGAGGCGCAATGAGCAGTTCTTC.

Of note for this clone: The junction differs from germline at one of its ends, possibly a read error. This chain links TRBV20-1 with TRBJ1-2; unclear D gene. This CDR3 has 11 amino acids. Germline V gives CDR1 DFQATT, CDR2 SNEGSKA (reference sequence). CDR3 nucleotide sequence: TGCAGTGCGAGAGTGGAGGGTGGCTACACCTTC. It encodes CSARVEGGYTF.

This clone was observed a few times. The chain links TRBV28 to TRBJ2-7; 11 positions agree with TRBD1. Germline-derived CDR1 and CDR2 are MDHEN and SYDVKM. CDR3 length: 16 residues. V shed 6 bases, J shed 1 base, and the junction held 8 bases outside the gene matches. The DNA for the CDR3 is TGTGCCAGCAGGGGACCGGGACAGGGGGTATCCTACGAGCAGTACTTC. The encoded protein is CASRGPGQGVSYEQYF.

This clone was recorded only once. The chain uses TRBV5-6 and TRBJ2-3, with D possibly TRBD2 on 7 matching bases. CDR3 length equals 16 residues. Germline V lookup: CDR1 SGHDT, CDR2 YYEEEE. V was cut by 6 bases and J by 3 bases, with 20 bases left in between. The CDR3 sequence is CASTLRRGPGTDTQYF. CDR3 nucleotide sequence: TGTGCCAGCACCCTGCGGCGGGGGCCGGGGACAGATACGCAGTATTTT.

The chain recombines TRBV2 with TRBJ1-3; the D is unclear. CDR1 and CDR2 (germline): SNHLY, FYNNEI. The CDR3 length is 14 residues. V was trimmed by 6 bases and J by 0 bases, leaving 9 bases between them. The CDR3 DNA sequence: TGTGCCAGCAGAGGAGGGAACTCTGGAAACACCATATATTTT. This codes for CASRGGNSGNTIYF.

The chain uses TRBV5-5 and TRBJ1-3; perhaps TRBD1 as D (5 bases). This CDR3 region has 16 residues. V lost 2 bases and J 4 bases, leaving 16 bases between the germline ends. Per germline, CDR1 SGHKS and CDR2 YYEKEE (reference sequence). CDR3 sequence: CASSFGGGRRGNTIYF. CDR3 coding DNA: TGTGCCAGCAGCTTTGGGGGGGGGAGACGCGGAAACACCATATATTTT.

This sequence joins TRBV20-1 and TRBJ1-1; D not certain. The CDR3 extends over 11 amino acids. Trimming shortened V by 6 bases and J by 1 base, and 6 bases separated the two germline ends. From germline, CDR1 is DFQATT and CDR2 SNEGSKA (reference sequence). The CDR3 DNA is TGCAGTGCATCCTCGAACACTGAAGCTTTCTTT. Translating gives CSASSNTEAFF.

This clone was observed a few times. The chain combines TRBV7-2 with TRBJ1-2; 7 nucleotides line up with TRBD1. The CDR3 length is 15 residues. CDR1 SGHTA and CDR2 FQGNSA come from the germline V gene. The V segment lost 1 base and the J segment 4 bases; nucleotides outside the gene matches: 6. In DNA, the CDR3 is TGTGCCAGCAGCTTAGTCGGGACAGCCTCCTATGGCTACACCTTC. It is translated as CASSLVGTASYGYTF.

The chain couples TRBV6-6 to TRBJ1-1; 7 nucleotides align to TRBD1. Germline V CDR1 and CDR2: MNHNY, SVGAGI (reference sequence). The CDR3 spans 14 residues. With V trimmed by 10 bases and J by 0 bases, 8 bases remained unmatched. CDR3 DNA: TGTGCCACCATACCCGGGACAGTGAACACTGAAGCTTTCTTT. Its protein is CATIPGTVNTEAFF.

The chain carries TRBV5-1 and TRBJ1-1; no clear D gene. The ends were cut back, 1 base at V and 3 bases at J, with 10 bases in the middle. There are 14 residues in the CDR3. Germline V CDR1 and CDR2: SGHRS, YFSETQ. The CDR3 DNA follows: TGCGCCAGCAGCTTGTTCGACTCCGACACTGAAGCTTTCTTT. Translated, it gives CASSLFDSDTEAFF.

The gene calls are TRBV30 and TRBJ2-7; TRBD2 agrees at 8 bases. With 5 bases clipped from V and 3 bases from J, the junction kept 6 bases outside the gene matches. CDR1 and CDR2 from the germline V gene are GTSNPN and SVGIG (reference sequence). There are 13 residues in the CDR3. CDR3 bases: TGTGCCTGGTCACCAAGCGGGGGCTACGAGCAGTACTTC. Protein product: CAWSPSGGYEQYF. Based on the CDR3 plus reference TRBV30 and TRBJ2-7, the full variable domain is SQTIHQWPATLVQPVGSPLSLECTVEGTSNPNLYWYRQAAGRGLQLLFYSVGIGQISSEVPQNLSASRPQDRQFILSSKKLLLSDSGFYLCAWSPSGGYEQYFGPGTRLTVT.

This chain uses TRBV7-3 with TRBJ2-7, with 13 positions matching TRBD2. The CDR3 length is 18 residues. Trimming at V came to 7 bases and at J to 7 bases, leaving 19 bases not matched to a gene. In germline, CDR1 is SGHTA, CDR2 FQGTGA. Written as DNA, the CDR3 is TGTGCCAGCAAATTATCACTCAAGGGACTAGCGGGACGAGGGGAGCAGTACTTC. Its protein is CASKLSLKGLAGRGEQYF.

This rearrangement joins TRBV5-1 to TRBJ2-7; D call uncertain. The CDR3 length is 12 residues. Germline CDR1 SGHRS, CDR2 YFSETQ. V was shortened by 4 bases and J by 2 bases, with 7 bases between the two germline ends. CDR3 nucleotides: TGCGCCAGCAGCAATCTACCCTACGAGCAGTACTTC. This gives the protein CASSNLPYEQYF.

For this clone: The same CDR3 can be traced to other DNA sequences in this sample. This rearrangement joins TRBV19 to TRBJ1-2, with 7 bases matching TRBD1. Germline CDR1 LNHDA, CDR2 SQIVND (reference sequence). Trimming at V came to 4 bases and at J to 4 bases, leaving 9 bases not matched to a gene. CDR3 length equals 15 residues. The CDR3 nucleotides read TGTGCCAGTAGTAGCCCTCGGGACAGTTTCTATGGCTACACCTTC. It codes for CASSSPRDSFYGYTF.

This clone was counted once. The V gene is TRBV2, the J gene TRBJ1-1, with TRBD1 as a possible D gene (5 bases). V lost 4 bases, J lost 8 bases, and 11 bases lay in between. CDR3 size: 12 residues. The germline V gene encodes CDR1 SNHLY and CDR2 FYNNEI. In DNA form, the CDR3 reads TGTGCCAGCAGTGGGGGCGAATTCGAAGCTTTCTTT. Its protein is CASSGGEFEAFF.

Written as DNA, the CDR3 is TGCGCCAGCAGCTTGGTCGGGACAGGGGTCGACGAGCAGTACTTC. Translation: CASSLVGTGVDEQYF. This chain uses TRBV5-1 with TRBJ2-7, with 10 bases aligning to TRBD1. CDR1 and CDR2 (germline): SGHRS, YFSETQ. With 0 bases clipped from V and 5 bases from J, the junction kept 5 bases outside the gene matches. The CDR3 loop spans 15 amino acids.

The chain couples TRBV6-5 to TRBJ1-6; 9 nucleotides agree with TRBD1. Germline V gives CDR1 MNHEY, CDR2 SVGAGI. V trimming: 2 bases; J trimming: 7 bases; junction bases outside the gene matches: 3. The CDR3 extends over 15 amino acids. The CDR3 protein is CASSYRGQGNSPLHF. In DNA form, the CDR3 reads TGTGCCAGCAGTTACCGAGGACAGGGGAATTCACCCCTCCACTTT.

The gene calls are TRBV29-1 and TRBJ1-2; D gene uncertain. The CDR3 sequence is 14 residues long. CDR1 and CDR2 from the germline V gene are SQVTM and ANQGSEA. V lost 7 bases and J lost 3, with 18 bases in between. The CDR3 DNA follows: TGCAGCGCTAGGAAAGGAGGGAAAGACTATGGCTACACCTTC. Its translation: CSARKGGKDYGYTF.

The chain employs TRBV10-1 and TRBJ1-1, with D possibly matching TRBD1 (6 bases). The germline V and J ends were trimmed by 2 bases and 5 bases, with 12 bases remaining between them. Germline V lookup: CDR1 WNHNN, CDR2 SYGVQD (reference sequence). The CDR3 is 14 amino acids. The CDR3 region has the DNA TGCGCCAGCAGTGAGGGGGTAGGGGGAACTGAAGCTTTCTTT. This translates into CASSEGVGGTEAFF.

CDR3 residues: CASSSQGTQNTEAFF. In DNA form, the CDR3 reads TGTGCCAGCAGCTCTCAGGGGACACAGAACACTGAAGCTTTCTTT. The chain couples TRBV7-9 to TRBJ1-1; possibly TRBD1 for D (6 bases). This CDR3 region has 15 residues. The germline V and J ends were trimmed by 4 bases and 1 base, with 13 bases remaining between them. Germline V CDR1 and CDR2: SEHNR, FQNEAQ (reference sequence). Filled out from reference TRBV7-9 and TRBJ1-1, the complete variable domain reads DTGVSQNPRHKITKRGQNVTFRCDPISEHNRLYWYRQTLGQGPEFLTYFQNEAQLEKSRLLSDRFSAERPKGSFSTLEIQRTEQGDSAMYLCASSSQGTQNTEAFFGQGTRLTVV.

V usage is TRBV5-1 and J usage is TRBJ2-3; 7 bases are a match to TRBD2. Germline lookup yields CDR1 SGHRS and CDR2 YFSETQ. The length of the CDR3 is 15 residues. V lost 0 bases and J lost 4; bases outside the gene matches: 5. The CDR3 DNA is TGCGCCAGCAGCTTGGGGGAGGGGACCGCAGATACGCAGTATTTT. Translated: CASSLGEGTADTQYF.

V is TRBV30 and J is TRBJ1-1; D is undetermined. Trimming took 0 bases from V and 2 from J, leaving 4 bases between them. The CDR3 runs to 12 residues. The germline V gene encodes CDR1 GTSNPN and CDR2 SVGIG (reference sequence). The CDR3: CAWSVSNTEAFF. As DNA, the CDR3 is TGTGCCTGGAGTGTATCAAACACTGAAGCTTTCTTT.